This record concerns one T cell receptor (beta chain) sequence. TCRdb redid the clone calls on the PCR reads using MiXCR. The repertoire holds over 50,000 clones, with 30% as singletons. The source of the sample is a study of metastatic and nonmetastatic thyroid tumors. Each patient went into thyroid surgery without having received any treatment. Germline V gene data show CDR1 as SGHAT and CDR2 as FQNNGV. V shed 2 bases and J shed 4 bases, with 5 bases lying between them. This CDR3 contains 12 residues. Input material: blood. V gene TRBV11-2 combines with J gene TRBJ1-1, with D unclear. The clonotype originates from a female donor with papillary thyroid cancer or a benign thyroid nodule (not recorded which). Some clones in this sample may be carry-over from other donors' samples. The DNA of the CDR3 is TGTGCCAGCAGCTTATCGGCCACTGAAGCTTTCTTT. Encoded protein: CASSLSATEAFF. The full variable domain, with the rest looked up from reference TRBV11-2 and TRBJ1-1, is EAGVAQSPRYKIIEKRQSVAFWCNPISGHATLYWYQQILGQGPKLLIQFQNNGVVDDSQLPKDRFSAERLKGVDSTLKIQPAKLEDSAVYLCASSLSATEAFFGQGTRLTVV.